This TCR beta chain emerged from a study of blood T cell repertoires in COVID-19. Study-wide background: COVID-19 samples collected from the United States, Italy and Spain covered acute and convalescent phases. T cells, B-cell-depleted T cells, or PBMCs supplied cDNA or gDNA.

As handled by the study authors: By means of reference gene primer amplification, nucleated cell counts were estimated. Method: immunoSEQ multiplex PCR; TCRdb's copy keeps in-frame clones and lacks some. V and J calls and clone size are as listed in that table; D and trimming were resolved from the DNA. The data hold roughly 200,000 clones, with more than 75% observed a single time. The V gene end was trimmed by 11 bases and the J gene end by 2 bases; junction bases not matched to a gene: 6. Germline lookup yields CDR1 KGHSH and CDR2 LQKENI. This CDR3 is 13 amino acids long. V usage is TRBV18 and J usage is TRBJ2-5; 9 positions match TRBD2. The TCR was taken from a man aged 55 to 69 with acute or convalescent COVID-19. What was sequenced was peripheral blood. The CDR3 loop is CASRGGLQETQYF. The CDR3 coding sequence is TGTGCCTCGCGGGGGGGCCTACAAGAGACCCAGTACTTC.